Listed below are T cell receptor beta chains from one sample, sequenced in a study of blood T cell repertoires in COVID-19. This table comes from immunoSEQ multiplex PCR, and its TCRdb copy is limited to in-frame clones, with some not included. The sample consists of some 380,000 clones, approximately 91% of them appearing once. The sequenced material came from PBMCs or T cells enriched from blood (not recorded which). The receptors originated from a woman aged 40 to 50 with acute COVID-19. Each CDR3 is given with its conserved first and last residue.

J,V,CDR3
TRBJ1-1,TRBV18,CASSPRQTNTEAFF
TRBJ1-5,TRBV7-9,CASSLGGDQPQHF
TRBJ1-2,TRBV5-1,CASSSGTANYGYTF
TRBJ2-3,TRBV6-5,CASRGQGKYRDTQYF
TRBJ2-7,TRBV7-9,CASSGTVYEQYF
TRBJ1-4,TRBV7-9,CASSDGQSATNEKLFF
TRBJ2-7,TRBV7-2,CASSLSSRHEQYF
TRBJ1-6,TRBV27,CASSFIQGGSPLHF
TRBJ2-5,TRBV19,CASSTGFQETQYF
TRBJ1-5,TRBV6-6,CASTSGEGKNQPQHF
TRBJ2-7,TRBV2,CATQLTGQSYEQYF
TRBJ2-5,TRBV7-2,CASSLEGTRAQETQYF
TRBJ2-2,TRBV21-1,CASSKVIGTGTGETGELFF
TRBJ2-7,TRBV5-8,CASSLVHSYEQYF
TRBJ1-2,TRBV2,CASTPGQGARNTF
TRBJ2-7,TRBV18,CASSPPFQTYEQYF
TRBJ1-5,TRBV6-1,CASSEPRGWGQPQHF
TRBJ2-7,TRBV6-5,CASSLTRVSYEQYF
TRBJ2-7,TRBV5-5,CASSPGTGDLTYEQYF
TRBJ2-5,TRBV24-1,CATSEPGGQETQYF
TRBJ2-6,TRBV6-6,CASRIQISGANVLTF
TRBJ1-2,TRBV6-5,CASTPDRDYGYTF
TRBJ1-6,TRBV19,CASSRDRSSPLHF
TRBJ2-1,TRBV25-1,CASRERNEQFF
TRBJ2-2,TRBV4-2,CASSQDVQRRNTGELFF
TRBJ2-1,TRBV9,CASSERGSSYNEQFF
TRBJ1-6,TRBV19,CASSIGGGNSPLHF
TRBJ2-3,TRBV13,CASSPMGRWGTDTQYF
TRBJ1-4,TRBV6-1,CASSEWGVGEKLFF
TRBJ2-7,TRBV6-5,CASSRDRASYEQYF
TRBJ1-4,TRBV6-5,CASSIMGGANEKLFF